The 21 T cell receptor beta chains reported below all come from one sample, sequenced in a study of OX40 agonist ivuxolimab in advanced cancers. The method was immunoSEQ multiplex PCR; TCRdb's version includes in-frame clones alone and lacks a portion of them. The repertoire holds fewer than 70,000 clones, with roughly 87% as singletons. The source was CD4+ or CD8+ T cells sorted from blood, collected in a trial of the OX40 agonist ivuxolimab. The receptors derive from an adult with an advanced solid tumor such as melanoma, head and neck, liver or kidney cancer.

The rearrangement joins TRBV29-1 to TRBJ1-6; D not certain. CDR3 length: 13 amino acids. The germline V gene encodes CDR1 SQVTM and CDR2 ANQGSEA. V was trimmed by 4 bases and J by 7 bases, leaving 11 bases between them. The CDR3 here is CSVGGANNSPLHF. CDR3 in DNA: TGCAGCGTTGGAGGAGCGAACAATTCACCCCTCCACTTT. The variable domain in full, with the rest retrieved from reference TRBV29-1 and TRBJ1-6, is SAVISQKPSRDICQRGTSLTIQCQVDSQVTMMFWYRQQPGQSLTLIATANQGSEATYESGFVIDKFPISRPNLTFSTLTVSNMSPEDSSIYLCSVGGANNSPLHFGNGTRLTVT.

The V and J genes are TRBV5-1 and TRBJ2-5; 9 nucleotides line up with TRBD1. The V gene end was trimmed by 0 bases and the J gene end by 5 bases; junction bases not matched to a gene: 5. Germline CDR1 and CDR2: SGHRS and YFSETQ. The CDR3 is 15 amino acids. DNA for the CDR3: TGCGCCAGCAGCTTGGTTGGGACAGGGTTGGAGACCCAGTACTTC. It is translated as CASSLVGTGLETQYF. Drawing the rest from reference TRBV5-1 and TRBJ2-5, the complete variable domain is KAGVTQTPRYLIKTRGQQVTLSCSPISGHRSVSWYQQTPGQGLQFLFEYFSETQRNKGNFPGRFSGRQFSNSRSEMNVSTLELGDSALYLCASSLVGTGLETQYFGPGTRLLVL.

This clone was counted between two and nine times. The chain carries TRBV5-1 and TRBJ1-1; maybe TRBD1 (5 bases). CDR3 length equals 12 residues. Germline CDR1 reads SGHRS; CDR2 reads YFSETQ. V was clipped by 6 bases and J by 7 bases, with 13 bases between them. CDR3 region: CASISVRGEAFF. The DNA of the CDR3 is TGCGCCAGCATATCCGTGAGGGGTGAAGCTTTCTTT. The whole variable domain, remainder taken from reference TRBV5-1 and TRBJ1-1, is KAGVTQTPRYLIKTRGQQVTLSCSPISGHRSVSWYQQTPGQGLQFLFEYFSETQRNKGNFPGRFSGRQFSNSRSEMNVSTLELGDSALYLCASISVRGEAFFGQGTRLTVV.

Sample share makes this clone medium-sized (0.01 to 0.1%). CDR3 sequence reads: CAWRPTGLNTEAFF. The CDR3 DNA reads as TGTGCCTGGCGGCCGACAGGTTTGAACACTGAAGCTTTCTTT. The chain couples TRBV30 to TRBJ1-1, with TRBD1 as a possible D gene (6 bases). Trimming removed 5 bases at V and 0 bases at J, with 13 bases between. The CDR3 sequence is 14 residues long. Germline CDR1 reads GTSNPN; CDR2 reads SVGIG (reference sequence).

The chain combines TRBV28 with TRBJ2-2; weak D call: TRBD1 (5 bases). Germline V gene data show CDR1 as MDHEN and CDR2 as SYDVKM. With 7 bases removed from V and 5 bases from J, the gap between germline ends came to 11 bases. The CDR3 is 13 amino acids. The CDR3 nucleotides read TGTGCCAGCATTAAAGGGGTAACCGGGGAGCTGTTTTTT. As protein: CASIKGVTGELFF. The whole variable domain, remainder taken from reference TRBV28 and TRBJ2-2, is DVKVTQSSRYLVKRTGEKVFLECVQDMDHENMFWYRQDPGLGLRLIYFSYDVKMKEKGDIPEGYSVSREKKERFSLILESASTNQTSMYLCASIKGVTGELFFGEGSRLTVL.

The V gene is TRBV7-8, the J gene TRBJ1-1, with unresolved D. V lost 1 base to trimming and J lost 4 bases, with 10 bases between them. The CDR3 sequence is 14 residues long. Germline CDR1 SGHVS, CDR2 FQNEAQ. The CDR3 region has the DNA TGTGCCAGCAGCTTAGTGGGGTGGGGCACTGAAGCTTTCTTT. Translation: CASSLVGWGTEAFF. Combining the CDR3 with reference TRBV7-8 and TRBJ1-1 gives the whole variable domain GAGVSQSPRYKVAKRGQDVALRCDPISGHVSLFWYQQALGQGPEFLTYFQNEAQLDKSGLPSDRFFAERPEGSVSTLKIQRTQQEDSAVYLCASSLVGWGTEAFFGQGTRLTVV.

This chain joins TRBV12-5 and TRBJ2-7, with 7 positions matching TRBD1. CDR1 and CDR2 from the germline V gene are LGHNT and FRNRAP. The CDR3 covers 16 residues. V lost 5 bases, J lost 0 bases, and 10 bases stayed unmatched. The CDR3 sequence is CASGHPPTGSSYEQYF. The CDR3 nucleotides are TGTGCTAGTGGTCACCCCCCGACAGGGAGCTCCTACGAGCAGTACTTC. Full variable domain (remainder filled in from reference TRBV12-5 and TRBJ2-7): DARVTQTPRHKVTEMGQEVTMRCQPILGHNTVFWYRQTMMQGLELLAYFRNRAPLDDSGMPKDRFSAEMPDATLATLKIQPSEPRDSAVYFCASGHPPTGSSYEQYFGPGTRLTVT.

This rearrangement joins TRBV9 to TRBJ2-2, with 8 positions matching TRBD1. The germline V gene has CDR1 SGDLS and CDR2 YYNGEE. J lost 1 base, V lost 5 bases, and 7 bases had no gene match. The CDR3 covers 16 residues. This CDR3 reads CASSNDRGLNTGELFF. Here the CDR3 DNA reads TGTGCCAGCAGTAATGACAGGGGCCTGAACACCGGGGAGCTGTTTTTT.

V is TRBV19 and J is TRBJ2-1, with TRBD2 as a possible D gene (5 bases). CDR3 length equals 16 residues. The germline CDR1 and CDR2 sequences are LNHDA and SQIVND (reference sequence). V gave up 6 bases and J gave up 7 bases, with 22 bases separating them. The CDR3 loop reads CASSPDSRMTDNEQFF. CDR3 DNA sequence: TGTGCCAGTAGCCCGGACTCTCGTATGACGGATAATGAGCAGTTCTTC. Together with reference TRBV19 and TRBJ2-1, the CDR3 gives the full variable domain: DGGITQSPKYLFRKEGQNVTLSCEQNLNHDAMYWYRQDPGQGLRLIYYSQIVNDFQKGDIAEGYSVSREKKESFPLTVTSAQKNPTAFYLCASSPDSRMTDNEQFFGPGTRLTVL.

This clone was counted a single time. The chain uses TRBV7-9 and TRBJ2-1; no clear D gene. From germline, CDR1 is SEHNR and CDR2 FQNEAQ (reference sequence). This CDR3 is 14 amino acids long. V lost 5 bases, J lost 3 bases, and 11 bases lay in between. For the CDR3, the DNA is TGTGCCAGCAGCGCCGACACTTTCTACAATGAGCAGTTCTTC. Its protein is CASSADTFYNEQFF. Supplemented by reference TRBV7-9 and TRBJ2-1, the full variable domain reads DTGVSQNPRHKITKRGQNVTFRCDPISEHNRLYWYRQTLGQGPEFLTYFQNEAQLEKSRLLSDRFSAERPKGSFSTLEIQRTEQGDSAMYLCASSADTFYNEQFFGPGTRLTVL.

The V gene is TRBV28, the J gene TRBJ1-2; 8 nucleotides line up with TRBD1. From germline, CDR1 is MDHEN and CDR2 SYDVKM. V lost 2 bases to trimming and J lost 2 bases; unmatched junction nucleotides: 1. There are 14 residues in the CDR3. The CDR3 sequence: CASSLQGANYGYTF. CDR3 nucleotide sequence: TGTGCCAGCAGTTTACAGGGGGCCAACTATGGCTACACCTTC.

The chain recombines TRBV19 with TRBJ2-1; TRBD2 matches 8 bases. CDR3 length: 15 amino acids. V was pared by 5 bases and J by 5 bases, with 8 bases of the junction left unmatched. The germline CDR1 and CDR2 sequences are LNHDA and SQIVND (reference sequence). CDR3 sequence (DNA): TGTGCCAGTAGTGATCCGGGAGGGAGGAACAATGAGCAGTTCTTC. It yields the protein CASSDPGGRNNEQFF.

The chain employs TRBV7-7 and TRBJ2-7; a possible D gene is TRBD2 (6 bases). The CDR3 length is 15 residues. Per the germline V gene, CDR1 is SSHAT and CDR2 is FNYEAQ (reference sequence). V shed 1 base and J shed 1 base, with 11 bases lying between them. The CDR3 coding sequence is TGTGCCAGCAGCTTAGGTGAGGGAGGTTCCTACGAGCAGTACTTC. Translation: CASSLGEGGSYEQYF.

To note about this clone: A junction boundary mismatches the germline segment, possibly from a read error. J is TRBJ2-2 and V is TRBV7-2, with TRBD2 matching 9 bases. The CDR3 runs to 16 residues. The germline V gene encodes CDR1 SGHTA and CDR2 FQGNSA. In DNA form, the CDR3 reads TGTGCCAGCAGCGTAGCGGGGGCCGCGAACACCGGGGAGCTGTTTTTT. Residues: CASSVAGAANTGELFF.

The chain combines TRBV2 with TRBJ2-7; perhaps TRBD1 as D (6 bases). Germline V lookup: CDR1 SNHLY, CDR2 FYNNEI. The CDR3 runs to 11 residues. V was trimmed by 6 bases and J by 4 bases, leaving 7 bases between them. The CDR3 DNA follows: TGTGCCAGCAGGAGGGGGTACGAGCAGTACTTC. It yields the protein CASRRGYEQYF. The entire variable domain, with the rest obtained from reference TRBV2 and TRBJ2-7, is as follows: EPEVTQTPSHQVTQMGQEVILRCVPISNHLYFYWYRQILGQKVEFLVSFYNNEISEKSEIFDDQFSVERPDGSNFTLKIRSTKLEDSAMYFCASRRGYEQYFGPGTRLTVT.

This sequence joins TRBV7-9 and TRBJ2-3; tentatively, D is TRBD2 (6 bases). Germline values: CDR1 SEHNR, CDR2 FQNEAQ (reference sequence). Trimming cost V 7 bases and J 2 bases, with 22 bases left between them. This CDR3 has 17 residues. CDR3 DNA sequence: TGTGCCAGCATCCCTAAAGGAGGGATTCGAACCACAGATACGCAGTATTTT. It codes for CASIPKGGIRTTDTQYF.

This clone was seen a single time. The chain carries TRBV18 and TRBJ1-5; D may be TRBD1 (5 bases). Germline V gene sequence: CDR1 KGHSH, CDR2 LQKENI. V lost 2 bases to trimming and J lost 5 bases, with 7 bases between them. This CDR3 is built from 13 residues. Written as DNA, the CDR3 is TGTGCCAGCTCACCAGGGGACCATCAGCCCCAGCATTTT. Translation: CASSPGDHQPQHF.

The CDR3 DNA is TGTGCCAGCAGCCCCCCCGGCAGGGGGCCATGGGAGACCCAGTACTTC. Translation: CASSPPGRGPWETQYF. This rearrangement joins TRBV11-3 to TRBJ2-5; 8 bases fit TRBD1. CDR1 is SGHNT and CDR2 is YENEEA in the germline V gene. After removal of 5 bases from V and 5 bases from J, the junction contained 13 bases not matched to a gene. CDR3 length: 16 amino acids.

The J gene is TRBJ1-4, the V gene TRBV2; D unresolved. Germline values: CDR1 SNHLY, CDR2 FYNNEI. The CDR3 is 11 residues long. Trimming took 3 bases from V and 4 from J, leaving 0 bases between them. The CDR3 DNA reads as TGTGCCAGCAGTGATAATGAAAAACTGTTTTTT. The encoded protein is CASSDNEKLFF.

In regard to this clone: This specimen includes other DNA sequences encoding the same CDR3. CDR3 bases: TGTGCCAGTAGTAGGACTAGCGGGGACTACAATGAGCAGTTCTTC. Its translation: CASSRTSGDYNEQFF. The rearrangement uses TRBV19 and TRBJ2-1; 12 bases line up with TRBD2. Per germline, CDR1 LNHDA and CDR2 SQIVND (reference sequence). The CDR3 is made up of 15 amino acids. V lost 4 bases to trimming and J lost 3 bases; unmatched junction nucleotides: 1.

CDR3 nucleotides: TGTGCTAGTGGTCGTGATCCGACGGGGGGCCCCCTCCACTTT. Translated: CASGRDPTGGPLHF. The rearrangement links TRBV12-5 to TRBJ1-6; the D gene is possibly TRBD1 (6 bases). CDR1 LGHNT and CDR2 FRNRAP come from the germline V gene. V was clipped by 5 bases and J by 13 bases, with 18 bases between them. The CDR3 totals 14 residues.